This T cell receptor (beta chain) was obtained from a study of blood T cell repertoires in COVID-19. Study at large: Samples of COVID-19 (acute and convalescent) were obtained from the United States, Italy and Spain.

This table comes from immunoSEQ multiplex PCR, and its TCRdb copy is limited to in-frame clones, with some not included. Among fewer than 150,000 clones listed, 85% to 90% were seen once. Seattle patients were enrolled during active infection and followed longitudinally. The germline gives CDR1 SGHDN, CDR2 FVKESK. V was clipped by 4 bases and J by 3 bases, with 13 bases between them. The CDR3 runs to 15 residues. This sequence joins TRBV14 and TRBJ1-3, with D perhaps matching TRBD1 (6 bases). The receptor's source is an older woman with COVID-19, enrolled during active disease. What was sequenced was peripheral blood. CDR3 nucleotide sequence: TGTGCCAGCAGCCTACTAGGGGGTTATGGAAACACCATATATTTT. Its translation is CASSLLGGYGNTIYF. The entire variable domain, with the rest obtained from reference TRBV14 and TRBJ1-3, is as follows: EAGVTQFPSHSVIEKGQTVTLRCDPISGHDNLYWYRRVMGKEIKFLLHFVKESKQDESGMPNNRFLAERTGGTYSTLKVQPAELEDSGVYFCASSLLGGYGNTIYFGEGSWLTVV.